The next 3 T cell receptor beta chains were all read from a single sample in a study of vaccination effects on CD4 cells after COVID-19 (dated by TCRdb to 2021 to 2024). These receptors have no identified antigens. In the ViraFEST assay, PBMC were stimulated with viral peptide pools, and antigen-specific CD4+ T cell clonotypes were then identified by expansion using TCR sequencing. After approximately eleven days of culture, CD4+ T cells were isolated with the EasySep CD4+ T cell isolation kit. PCR-confirmed SARS-CoV-2 infection had occurred in convalescent patients between March and December 2020, before the Alpha, Beta and Delta variants emerged in the United States. Preparation of the library involved the immunoSEQ multiplex PCR assay. This immuneACCESS table, as held by TCRdb, lists in-frame sequences with V and J called but not all clones. Of the missing ones, under half trace to an unresolved V gene in checked studies; the others have no known cause. This sample comprises tens of thousands of clones, roughly 73% of them detected only once. Around 5% of the sample goes to the ten largest clones.

The sequences come from CD4+ T cells from PBMCs cultured with HIV peptides, collected before COVID-19 vaccination. The intended sense of this specimen's cell subset or site label: HIV-1 Nef peptide pool negative control/reference culture. The receptors shown here come from a human donor who had a prior SARS-CoV-2 infection.

Here the CDR3 reads CASTDGTGYHNEQFF. In nucleotides, the CDR3 is TGTGCCAGCACGGACGGGACAGGGTATCACAATGAGCAGTTCTTC. The chain uses TRBV7-9 and TRBJ2-1; 9 nucleotides agree with TRBD1. Germline loops: CDR1 SEHNR, CDR2 FQNEAQ (reference sequence). This CDR3 is built from 15 residues. V shed 7 bases and J 5 bases; nucleotides not matched to a gene: 9.

The genes are TRBV5-6 and TRBJ2-7; 11 bases are shared with TRBD1. This CDR3 contains 14 residues. Trimming removed 5 bases from V and 4 bases from J; junction bases left unmatched: 5. Germline CDR1 reads SGHDT; CDR2 reads YYEEEE. CDR3 DNA sequence: TGTGCCAGCAGGACCGGGACAGGGGGGTACGAGCAGTACTTC. Protein product: CASRTGTGGYEQYF.

CDR3: CASSVGGTNNYGYTF. The DNA of the CDR3 is TGTGCCAGCAGCGTAGGGGGGACAAATAACTATGGCTACACCTTC. The V and J genes are TRBV9 and TRBJ1-2, with D tentatively TRBD1 (6 bases). V lost 0 bases, J lost 1 base, and 10 bases lay in between. This CDR3 spans 15 amino acids. Germline V lookup: CDR1 SGDLS, CDR2 YYNGEE.